This T cell receptor beta chain was profiled in a study of T cell changes during pregnancy in multiple sclerosis. The germline V gene has CDR1 SGHTA and CDR2 FQGTGA. This CDR3 spans 13 amino acids. With 8 bases removed from V and 3 bases from J, the gap between germline ends came to 13 bases. Assay: immunoSEQ multiplex PCR; the TCRdb copy retains only in-frame clones and omits some. This table holds tens of thousands of clones, approximately 95% found once. The count of this clone is one. The sequenced sample was CD4+ T cells from peripheral blood mononuclear cells, obtained in the first trimester of pregnancy. This sequence joins TRBV7-3 and TRBJ1-1, with TRBD1 as a possible D gene (5 bases). This sequence was found in a female donor with multiple sclerosis, enrolled in a pregnancy study. CDR3 in DNA: TGTGCCAGCCGGGGGGTCGGGGACACTGAAGCTTTCTTT. This codes for CASRGVGDTEAFF.